A selection of T cell receptor beta chains follows, all from one sample in a study of blood T cell repertoires in COVID-19. The data were produced by immunoSEQ multiplex PCR, yet TCRdb's version contains in-frame clones alone and is incomplete. The top ten hold roughly 10% of the sample, which has almost 300,000 clones, nearly 90% seen once. What was sequenced was peripheral blood. The receptors here all came from a woman aged 25 to 39 with COVID-19, enrolled during active disease. Both conserved end residues are part of each CDR3. D genes are given only for firm matches. Size values are once, few and many counts, or a class for expanded clones, and some rows have none.

D gene,CDR3 length,clone size,V gene,J gene,CDR3 protein,CDR3 DNA
NA,12,NA,TRBV12-3/TRBV12-4,TRBJ2-4,CASSLAGNIQYF,TGTGCCAGCAGTTTGGCAGGGAACATTCAGTACTTC
NA,10,few,TRBV30,TRBJ1-2,CAWGSTGYTF,TGTGCCTGGGGGTCTACCGGCTACACCTTC
TRBD2,16,NA,TRBV19,TRBJ2-7,CASSIPLGLAIHEQYF,TGTGCCAGTAGTATCCCCCTCGGACTAGCGATCCACGAGCAGTACTTC
TRBD2,15,NA,TRBV6-4,TRBJ2-3,CASSDSGGASDTQYF,TGTGCCAGCAGTGATAGCGGGGGGGCCTCAGATACGCAGTATTTT
NA,14,NA,TRBV30,TRBJ2-1,CAWSVGLHYNEQFF,TGTGCCTGGAGTGTTGGACTACACTACAATGAGCAGTTCTTC
NA,13,NA,TRBV12-3/TRBV12-4,TRBJ1-2,CASSLEGRYGYTF,TGTGCCAGCAGTTTAGAGGGGAGGTATGGCTACACCTTC
NA,15,NA,TRBV5-4,TRBJ2-6,CASSPDRIGANVLTF,TGTGCCAGCAGCCCCGACAGAATCGGGGCCAACGTCCTGACTTTC
NA,14,once,TRBV5-1,TRBJ2-1,CASSVRDYYNEQFF,TGCGCCAGCAGCGTCCGGGATTATTACAATGAGCAGTTCTTC
NA,14,NA,TRBV7-9,TRBJ1-5,CASSVGGNNQPQHF,TGTGCCAGCAGCGTTGGAGGGAACAATCAGCCCCAGCATTTT
NA,15,NA,TRBV6-2/TRBV6-3,TRBJ1-1,CASSSQRRSSLRAFF,TGTGCCAGCAGTTCGCAGCGACGGAGCTCGTTGAGGGCTTTCTTT
TRBD2,15,NA,TRBV20-1,TRBJ2-7,CSASLVAGGRYEQYF,TGCAGTGCTAGTTTGGTAGCGGGGGGTCGTTACGAGCAGTACTTC
TRBD2,14,NA,TRBV27,TRBJ2-7,CASSPAGVSYEQYF,TGTGCCAGCTCCCCAGCGGGGGTCTCCTACGAGCAGTACTTC
NA,17,NA,TRBV7-9,TRBJ2-1,CASILSGHRSSYNEQFF,TGTGCCAGCATCCTTTCGGGTCATCGAAGCTCCTACAATGAGCAGTTCTTC
NA,13,NA,TRBV25-1,TRBJ1-1,CASSDRGNTEAFF,TGTGCCAGCAGTGATAGAGGGAACACTGAAGCTTTCTTT
NA,15,NA,TRBV5-5,TRBJ2-3,CASSLVPTSTDTQYF,TGTGCCAGCAGCTTGGTCCCGACTAGCACAGATACGCAGTATTTT
NA,12,NA,TRBV19,TRBJ1-1,CASSMVGGSAFF,TGTGCCAGTAGTATGGTCGGGGGTTCAGCTTTCTTT
NA,13,NA,TRBV6-5,TRBJ2-7,CASSQTPSHEQYF,TGTGCCAGCAGTCAAACTCCATCCCACGAGCAGTACTTC
TRBD1,13,NA,TRBV30,TRBJ1-3,CAGHRGSGNTIYF,TGTGCCGGACACAGGGGCTCTGGAAACACCATATATTTT
NA,14,few,TRBV5-1,TRBJ1-4,CASSLRGANEKLFF,TGCGCCAGCAGCTTGCGGGGGGCTAATGAAAAACTGTTTTTT
TRBD2,16,NA,TRBV3-1/TRBV3-2,TRBJ2-2,CASSHGLAGYTGELFF,TGTGCCAGCAGCCATGGACTAGCGGGGTACACCGGGGAGCTGTTTTTT
NA,13,NA,TRBV3-1/TRBV3-2,TRBJ2-2,CASSQDQVGELFF,TGTGCCAGCAGCCAGGATCAGGTCGGGGAGCTGTTTTTT
NA,15,few,TRBV2,TRBJ2-7,CASRGGASGPYEQYF,TGTGCCAGCAGAGGGGGGGCTAGCGGACCCTACGAGCAGTACTTC
NA,16,NA,TRBV7-9,TRBJ1-6,CASSLNPGAYNSPLHF,TGTGCCAGCAGCTTAAACCCGGGGGCCTATAATTCACCCCTCCACTTT
NA,14,NA,TRBV19,TRBJ1-1,CASSPWSGVTEAFF,TGTGCCAGTAGTCCCTGGTCAGGGGTGACTGAAGCTTTCTTT
NA,12,NA,TRBV7-8,TRBJ1-2,CASSLVQGGYTF,TGTGCCAGCAGCTTAGTTCAGGGCGGCTACACCTTC
TRBD2,16,NA,TRBV5-1,TRBJ2-2,CASCPLAAANTGELFF,TGCGCCAGCTGCCCCCTAGCGGCCGCGAACACCGGGGAGCTGTTTTTT
TRBD1,14,NA,TRBV5-1,TRBJ2-5,CASSRPGQEETQYF,TGCGCCAGCAGCCGTCCGGGACAGGAGGAGACCCAGTACTTC
NA,15,NA,TRBV19,TRBJ1-1,CASRNNRKVNTEAFF,TGTGCCAGTAGGAACAACAGGAAGGTGAACACTGAAGCTTTCTTT
NA,13,NA,TRBV4-2,TRBJ2-1,CASSQGVDSEQFF,TGTGCCAGCAGCCAAGGAGTGGACTCTGAGCAGTTCTTC
TRBD1,13,NA,TRBV10-1,TRBJ1-1,CASTYDRGTEAFF,TGCGCCAGCACCTATGACAGGGGCACTGAAGCTTTCTTT
NA,18,NA,TRBV18,TRBJ2-7,CASSPVLGSSLLPYEQYF,TGTGCCAGCTCACCTGTGCTAGGCAGCTCGTTGCTTCCCTACGAGCAGTACTTC
TRBD2,17,NA,TRBV14,TRBJ2-7,CASSDAVAGGYSAEQYF,TGTGCCAGCAGCGATGCCGTAGCGGGGGGGTATTCGGCCGAGCAGTACTTC
NA,13,NA,TRBV19,TRBJ1-1,CASSIMDKPEAFF,TGTGCCAGTAGTATCATGGACAAGCCTGAAGCTTTCTTT
NA,16,NA,TRBV6-5,TRBJ1-4,CASSYNLAGENEKLFF,TGTGCCAGCAGTTACAACTTGGCAGGGGAGAACGAAAAACTGTTTTTT
NA,16,NA,TRBV5-1,TRBJ2-5,CASSKLARGARETQYF,TGCGCCAGCTCGAAGCTTGCGCGCGGGGCCCGAGAGACCCAGTACTTC
NA,17,NA,TRBV19,TRBJ2-6,CASSMDGGLGGANVLTF,TGTGCCAGTAGTATGGACGGGGGGCTAGGTGGGGCCAACGTCCTGACTTTC
TRBD2,15,NA,TRBV7-9,TRBJ2-7,CASSPPGTSVGEQYF,TGTGCCAGCAGCCCCCCCGGGACTAGTGTAGGCGAGCAGTACTTC
TRBD2,16,NA,TRBV11-2,TRBJ2-3,CASSFEVAGGPGTQYF,TGTGCCAGCAGCTTCGAGGTAGCGGGGGGGCCTGGCACGCAGTATTTT
TRBD1,16,NA,TRBV7-9,TRBJ1-4,CASSLVPGQGAEKLFF,TGTGCCAGCAGCCTTGTTCCGGGACAGGGGGCGGAAAAACTGTTTTTT
TRBD2,18,NA,TRBV4-1,TRBJ2-1,CASSPNAAGASSYNEQFF,TGCGCCAGCAGCCCCAACGCAGCGGGGGCTAGCTCCTACAATGAGCAGTTCTTC